What follows is one T cell receptor (beta chain) and its context. This sample stems from a study of blood T cell repertoires in COVID-19. TCRdb's table, derived via immunoSEQ multiplex PCR, lists solely in-frame clones and lacks some. The sample lists 200,000 to 300,000 clones; 92% were seen once. This sequence was found in a man aged 25 to 45 with COVID-19, enrolled during active disease. The sequenced sample consisted of peripheral blood.

The CDR3 DNA follows: TGTGCCAGTAGTATTACGGGACAGGGGATTTCACCCCTCCACTTT. Translating gives CASSITGQGISPLHF. The chain uses TRBV19 and TRBJ1-6, with 10 nucleotides matching TRBD1. CDR3 length: 15 amino acids. Per the germline V gene, CDR1 is LNHDA and CDR2 is SQIVND (reference sequence). V dropped 3 bases and J dropped 9; count of bases not matched to a gene: 5.